Listed below are T cell receptor beta chains from one sample, sequenced in a study of shared clonotypes between healthy human individuals. Measured with immunoSEQ multiplex PCR; TCRdb has only the in-frame clones, and not every one. Of approximately 940,000 clones listed, over 60% are singletons. What was sequenced was memory CD4+ T cells sorted from blood. The source of these receptors is a man aged 18 to 29 in good health. Each CDR3 is given with its conserved first and last residue. Fields, in order: clone size, D gene, V gene, J gene, CDR3 length, CDR3 DNA, CDR3 protein. A D gene is named only where the DNA matches it firmly. Clone size is shown for a subset of rows, as once, few, many or a class of expanded clone.

.	.	TRBV6-6	TRBJ1-5	15	TGTGCCAGCAGACTAGACCCTCTGAGCAATCAGCCCCAGCATTTT	CASRLDPLSNQPQHF
.	.	TRBV28	TRBJ1-2	13	TGTGCCAGCACCGTAGGGGGGCCTGGTGGCTACACCTTC	CASTVGGPGGYTF
.	.	TRBV28	TRBJ2-7	13	TGTGCCAGCAGTGCTACTCAGGGATTTGAGCAGTACTTC	CASSATQGFEQYF
.	.	TRBV20-1	TRBJ2-5	11	TGCAGTGCTAGACGGGGGGAGACCCAGTACTTC	CSARRGETQYF
.	.	TRBV7-2	TRBJ1-4	17	TGTGCCAGCAGCTTCTTAGGCAGCCGGGACCCTGCTGGAAAACTGTTTTTT	CASSFLGSRDPAGKLFF
.	.	TRBV7-6	TRBJ2-3	15	TGTGCCAGCAGCTTACGTCAAGGAGCGACAGATACGCAGTATTTT	CASSLRQGATDTQYF
few	.	TRBV18	TRBJ2-5	15	TGTGCCAGCTCACCATCTCGGGGGTTCCAAGAGACCCAGTACTTC	CASSPSRGFQETQYF
few	.	TRBV6-5	TRBJ2-5	13	TGTGCCAGCGGGGGTGGTAGCTGGGAGACCCAGTACTTC	CASGGGSWETQYF
few	.	TRBV6-1	TRBJ1-4	16	TGTGCCAGCAGTGAAGCCACAGGGCCAACTAATGAAAAACTGTTTTTT	CASSEATGPTNEKLFF
.	TRBD1	TRBV2	TRBJ1-2	15	TGTGCCAGCAGTTCTCGGGACAGGGGGAACTATGGCTACACCTTC	CASSSRDRGNYGYTF
.	.	TRBV10-2	TRBJ2-2	12	TGCGCCAGCAGGGCCCGCACCGGGGAGCTGTTTTTT	CASRARTGELFF
.	TRBD2	TRBV6-6	TRBJ2-2	14	TGTGCCAGCAGTCCGGGACTAGCCGCCGGGGAGCTGTTTTTT	CASSPGLAAGELFF
.	TRBD2	TRBV5-1	TRBJ2-5	15	TGCGCCAGCAGCTTGGCTAGCGGGAGTACGGAGACCCAGTACTTC	CASSLASGSTETQYF
.	.	TRBV5-1	TRBJ2-7	15	TGCGCCAGCAGCTTGGGAAGAGGGGGGATCGATGAGCAGTACTTC	CASSLGRGGIDEQYF
few	TRBD1	TRBV18	TRBJ1-2	17	TGTGCCAGCTCACCAAGGGGACAGGGTCTGGTGAACTATGGCTACACCTTC	CASSPRGQGLVNYGYTF
.	.	TRBV6-1	TRBJ1-4	13	TGTGCCAGCAGTCGAGGGCCCGGTGAAAAACTGTTTTTT	CASSRGPGEKLFF
.	.	TRBV4-1	TRBJ2-2	15	TGCGCCAGCAGCCAAAAACAGGGAAACACCGGGGAGCTGTTTTTT	CASSQKQGNTGELFF
.	.	TRBV11-2	TRBJ2-1	15	TGTGCCAGCAGCTTAGGGACGCTGTCCTACAATGAGCAGTTCTTC	CASSLGTLSYNEQFF
few	.	TRBV5-5	TRBJ1-6	14	TGTGCCAGCAGCTTAGGACAGACTAATTCACCCCTCCACTTT	CASSLGQTNSPLHF
.	TRBD1	TRBV18	TRBJ2-3	17	TGTGCCAGCTCACCACCCACAGGGGGTGATAGCACAGATACGCAGTATTTT	CASSPPTGGDSTDTQYF